What follows are 26 T cell receptor beta chains derived from one specimen sequenced in a study of vaccination and CD4 T cells after COVID-19. Their recognized antigens are unknown. Scientists ran DNA taken from cultured CD4+ T cells through the Oncomine TCR Beta short-read assay for sequencing. Using its own MiXCR run on the PCR reads, TCRdb lists one record per CDR3 protein. The sample lists some 20,000 distinct CDR3 sequences, 40% to 50% occurring once. As for treatment: approximately nine-day PBMC culture with coronavirus spike peptide pools or control peptides (ViraFEST assay). Specimen: CD4+ T cells from blood, cultured in vitro. These receptors were obtained from a human donor who had recovered from COVID-19.

This clonotype was seen only a few times. V usage is TRBV28 and J usage is TRBJ1-5, with a tentative D call TRBD1 (5 bases). Germline V lookup: CDR1 MDHEN, CDR2 SYDVKM. This CDR3 has 16 residues. Deletions cut 5 bases from V and 3 bases from J, with 17 bases between. Here the CDR3 DNA reads TGTGCCAGCAGTCCTATGCGGGTGGGGGTCAATCAGCCCCAGCATTTT. Its translation is CASSPMRVGVNQPQHF.

The chain is built from TRBV6-2 or TRBV6-3 and TRBJ2-7, with TRBD1 as a possible D gene (5 bases). Germline V gene sequence: CDR1 MNHEY, CDR2 SVGEGT. V gave up 0 bases and J gave up 6 bases, with 9 bases separating them. The CDR3 covers 13 residues. The CDR3 is CASSYSGRAEQYF. The CDR3 DNA sequence: TGTGCCAGCAGTTACTCGGGCAGGGCCGAGCAGTACTTC.

The chain is built from TRBV10-3 and TRBJ1-5; D may be TRBD1 (6 bases). The CDR3 has 15 residues. V shed 6 bases and J shed 2 bases, with 14 bases lying between them. CDR1 and CDR2 from the germline V gene are ENHRY and SYGVKD. CDR3 nucleotides: TGTGCCATCAGCGTTTCAGGGGAGGGCAATCAGCCCCAGCATTTT. It encodes CAISVSGEGNQPQHF.

The V and J genes are TRBV20-1 and TRBJ1-1, with 7 bases lining up with TRBD1. The V and J ends lost 0 bases and 3 bases, in that order; junction bases with no gene match: 7. This CDR3 region has 15 residues. Germline CDR1 reads DFQATT; CDR2 reads SNEGSKA (reference sequence). The CDR3 spells CSARETGYMHTEAFF. In nucleotides, the CDR3 is TGCAGTGCTAGAGAGACAGGGTATATGCACACTGAAGCTTTCTTT.

This clonotype was detected a few times. The V and J genes are TRBV7-2 and TRBJ2-7; possibly TRBD1 or TRBD2 for D (6 bases each). Trimming removed 2 bases at V and 5 bases at J, with 16 bases between. Germline V gene lookup returns CDR1 SGHTA and CDR2 FQGNSA. CDR3 length: 15 amino acids. CDR3 DNA sequence: TGTGCCAGCAGCTTACTGGGGGGCGCAATCGACGAGCAGTACTTC. This sequence encodes CASSLLGGAIDEQYF.

V gene TRBV6-1 combines with J gene TRBJ2-5; tentatively, D is TRBD2 (6 bases). CDR3 length equals 14 residues. V lost 5 bases, J lost 0 bases, and 10 bases lay in between. Germline V lookup: CDR1 MNHNS, CDR2 SASEGT. CDR3 DNA: TGTGCCAGCAGTCCCTGGGGGGACCAAGAGACCCAGTACTTC. This translates into CASSPWGDQETQYF.

This clonotype was picked up a small number of times. The chain joins TRBV7-2 to TRBJ1-5; D is uncertain. The CDR3 loop spans 13 amino acids. Trimming left V 5 bases short and J 5 bases short, with 10 bases between. CDR1 and CDR2 (germline): SGHTA, FQGNSA. The CDR3 reads CASSHERDQPQHF. The CDR3 DNA reads TGTGCCAGCAGCCACGAACGGGATCAGCCCCAGCATTTT. Full variable domain (outside the CDR3, taken from reference TRBV7-2 and TRBJ1-5): GAGVSQSPSNKVTEKGKDVELRCDPISGHTALYWYRQSLGQGLEFLIYFQGNSAPDKSGLPSDRFSAERTGGSVSTLTIQRTQQEDSAVYLCASSHERDQPQHFGDGTRLSIL.

This clonotype was counted only a few times. The chain uses TRBV27 and TRBJ2-7; 7 positions match TRBD1. The V segment lost 4 bases and the J segment 0 bases; nucleotides outside the gene matches: 6. The CDR3 consists of 15 residues. Germline CDR1 MNHEY, CDR2 SMNVEV (reference sequence). CDR3 in amino acids: CASSSWTGASYEQYF. The CDR3, as DNA: TGTGCCAGCAGTTCCTGGACAGGCGCCTCCTACGAGCAGTACTTC.

This chain joins TRBV10-2 and TRBJ2-2; the match to TRBD1 covers 8 bases. CDR1 and CDR2 (germline): WSHSY, SAAADI. V trimming: 7 bases; J trimming: 0 bases; junction bases outside the gene matches: 4. The CDR3 loop spans 15 amino acids. The CDR3 sequence is CASTGQGSNTGELFF. Here the CDR3 DNA reads TGCGCCAGCACCGGACAGGGATCGAACACCGGGGAGCTGTTTTTT.

The sample holds a few counts of this clonotype. V usage is TRBV6-1 and J usage is TRBJ2-7, with 11 bases that match TRBD1. Germline loops: CDR1 MNHNS, CDR2 SASEGT. Trimming removed 7 bases from V and 7 bases from J; junction bases left unmatched: 15. CDR3 length equals 16 residues. This chain's CDR3 is CASTPPGGQGVGEQYF. The CDR3 DNA follows: TGTGCCAGCACCCCCCCGGGGGGACAGGGGGTTGGGGAGCAGTACTTC.

This clonotype appeared a few times. This chain joins TRBV24-1 and TRBJ2-2, with D hard to call. CDR3 length: 19 residues. Germline V gene lookup returns CDR1 KGHDR and CDR2 SFDVKD. The V and J ends lost 4 bases and 0 bases respectively, with 20 bases between them. The CDR3 is CATSDPPRARATNTGELFF. The CDR3 DNA reads TGTGCCACCAGTGACCCCCCAAGAGCCCGAGCAACGAACACCGGGGAGCTGTTTTTT.

This clonotype was seen more than once but under ten times. The chain has TRBV28 and TRBJ1-5; D uncertain. CDR3 length: 14 residues. The germline V gene has CDR1 MDHEN and CDR2 SYDVKM. Trimming shortened V by 2 bases and J by 3 bases, and 8 bases separated the two germline ends. In nucleotides, the CDR3 is TGTGCCAGCAGTTTAGAGAATAACAATCAGCCCCAGCATTTT. Translating gives CASSLENNNQPQHF.

The gene calls are TRBV20-1 and TRBJ1-2; D possibly corresponds to TRBD1 (5 bases). Trimming shortened V by 1 base and J by 1 base, and 7 bases separated the two germline ends. CDR1 is DFQATT, CDR2 SNEGSKA, per germline (reference sequence). The CDR3 sequence is 13 residues long. CDR3 loop: CSARVGDNYGYTF. The CDR3 DNA reads as TGCAGTGCTAGAGTAGGGGATAACTATGGCTACACCTTC.

There are a few counts of this clonotype. The rearrangement links TRBV27 to TRBJ1-2; 7 nucleotides align to TRBD1. CDR1 and CDR2 from the germline V gene are MNHEY and SMNVEV (reference sequence). Unmatched junction bases numbered 7, after V lost 5 bases and J lost 4 bases. The CDR3 consists of 14 residues. CDR3 sequence reads: CASSTRTGRYGYTF. Here the CDR3 DNA reads TGTGCCAGCAGTACCAGGACAGGTCGCTATGGCTACACCTTC.

The V gene is TRBV6-5, the J gene TRBJ2-3, with 8 bases fitting TRBD1. Germline assignment: CDR1 MNHEY and CDR2 SVGAGI. V lost 0 bases to trimming and J lost 4 bases; unmatched junction nucleotides: 6. The CDR3 totals 16 residues. CDR3 sequence: CASSYSRTGFSDTQYF. CDR3 coding DNA: TGTGCCAGCAGTTACTCTCGGACAGGGTTCTCAGATACGCAGTATTTT.

V usage is TRBV20-1 and J usage is TRBJ1-2, with D maybe TRBD1 (5 bases). The ends were cut back, 3 bases at V and 10 bases at J, with 12 bases in the middle. The CDR3 length is 11 residues. Germline V gives CDR1 DFQATT, CDR2 SNEGSKA (reference sequence). The DNA for the CDR3 is TGCAGTGCTAGTGTGGAGGGGACCTACACCTTC. Protein sequence: CSASVEGTYTF.

This clonotype was recorded a few times. This chain links TRBV12-3 or TRBV12-4 with TRBJ1-1; unclear D gene. The CDR3 is 14 residues long. V lost 6 bases, J lost 2 bases, and 13 bases lay in between. The CDR3 reads CASRHTGHNTEAFF. CDR3 DNA sequence: TGTGCCAGCAGACACACCGGGCATAACACTGAAGCTTTCTTT.

The chain carries TRBV20-1 and TRBJ2-3; 10 positions match TRBD2. Losses at the gene ends were 4 bases for V and 6 bases for J; bases not matched to a gene: 4. The germline V gene encodes CDR1 DFQATT and CDR2 SNEGSKA (reference sequence). CDR3 length equals 13 residues. CDR3 DNA: TGCAGTGCTATCGGGACTAGCGAGGATACGCAGTATTTT. Its protein product is CSAIGTSEDTQYF.

The chain employs TRBV18 and TRBJ2-5, with TRBD1 identical over 8 bases. Losses at the gene ends were 4 bases for V and 4 bases for J; bases not matched to a gene: 11. The germline gives CDR1 KGHSH, CDR2 LQKENI. The CDR3 totals 16 residues. CDR3 residues: CASSRIGTGSGETQYF. In nucleotides, the CDR3 is TGTGCCAGCTCACGAATCGGGACAGGTAGTGGAGAGACCCAGTACTTC.

In this sample, this clonotype turned up a few times. V is TRBV5-1 and J is TRBJ1-6; unclear D gene. CDR1 and CDR2 (germline): SGHRS, YFSETQ. The CDR3 totals 13 residues. V was cut by 5 bases and J by 6 bases, with 9 bases left in between. The CDR3: CASREGGNSPLHF. Written as DNA, the CDR3 is TGCGCCAGCAGGGAGGGTGGTAATTCACCCCTCCACTTT.

In its sample, this clonotype was seen a few times. The chain recombines TRBV11-3 with TRBJ2-5, with TRBD2 as a possible D gene (7 bases). Germline CDR1 reads SGHNT; CDR2 reads YENEEA. Deletions cut 0 bases from V and 1 base from J, with 24 bases between. The CDR3 sequence is 20 residues long. In DNA, the CDR3 is TGTGCCAGCAGCTTAGATCTTTTGTGGGGGGGGCTGAAGAGCCAAGAGACCCAGTACTTC. It specifies CASSLDLLWGGLKSQETQYF.

The chain couples TRBV7-2 to TRBJ1-2; TRBD1 agrees at 10 bases. The V gene's germline CDR1 is SGHTA and CDR2 FQGNSA. V lost 1 base to trimming and J lost 4 bases; unmatched junction nucleotides: 3. The CDR3 spans 15 residues. Here the CDR3 reads CASSLGRDRGYGYTF. CDR3 bases: TGTGCCAGCAGCTTAGGTCGGGACAGGGGCTATGGCTACACCTTC.

The rearrangement uses TRBV12-3 or TRBV12-4 and TRBJ2-1, with unresolved D. The CDR3 is made up of 19 amino acids. The V end lost 0 bases, the J end lost 9 bases, and 27 bases lay between the germline ends. In DNA, the CDR3 is TGTGCCAGCAGTTTAGCCCCTGGCTTTGGGTCCCGAGGTGTGGGTGAGCAGTTCTTC. This codes for CASSLAPGFGSRGVGEQFF.

The chain uses TRBV5-1 and TRBJ2-1; D is possibly TRBD1 or TRBD2 (6 bases each). The ends were cut back, 6 bases at V and 5 bases at J, with 30 bases in the middle. The CDR3 is 19 residues long. Looked up from germline, CDR1 is SGHRS and CDR2 is YFSETQ. The CDR3 nucleotides read TGCGCCAGCACCCCCTTGGGGGGCCGAACCGGGACCCCGAACAATGAGCAGTTCTTC. This translates into CASTPLGGRTGTPNNEQFF.

The V and J genes are TRBV5-1 and TRBJ1-5; D not resolved. CDR1 is SGHRS and CDR2 is YFSETQ in the germline V gene. The ends were cut back, 0 bases at V and 0 bases at J, with 4 bases in the middle. This CDR3 has 14 amino acids. CDR3 sequence: CASSLDFSNQPQHF. Written as DNA, the CDR3 is TGCGCCAGCAGCTTGGACTTTAGCAATCAGCCCCAGCATTTT.

This clonotype occurred a few times. The rearrangement joins TRBV15 to TRBJ1-2; 7 nucleotides match TRBD1. Germline CDR1 is LNHNV and CDR2 is YYDKDF (reference sequence). V shed 7 bases, J shed 4 bases, and the junction held 9 bases outside the gene matches. The CDR3 runs 14 residues. CDR3 protein: CATTPGGFGYGYTF. CDR3 sequence (DNA): TGTGCCACCACCCCAGGGGGGTTTGGCTATGGCTACACCTTC.